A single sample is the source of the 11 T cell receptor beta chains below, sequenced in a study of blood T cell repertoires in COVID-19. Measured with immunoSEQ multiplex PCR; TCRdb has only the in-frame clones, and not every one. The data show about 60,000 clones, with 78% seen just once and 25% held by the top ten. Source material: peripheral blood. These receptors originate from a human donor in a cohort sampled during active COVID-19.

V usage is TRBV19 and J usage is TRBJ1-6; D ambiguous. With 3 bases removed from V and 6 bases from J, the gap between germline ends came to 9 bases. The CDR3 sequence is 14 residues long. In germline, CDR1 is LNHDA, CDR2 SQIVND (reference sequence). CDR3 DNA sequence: TGTGCCAGTAGTATCACATCGGGTAATTCACCCCTCCACTTT. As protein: CASSITSGNSPLHF.

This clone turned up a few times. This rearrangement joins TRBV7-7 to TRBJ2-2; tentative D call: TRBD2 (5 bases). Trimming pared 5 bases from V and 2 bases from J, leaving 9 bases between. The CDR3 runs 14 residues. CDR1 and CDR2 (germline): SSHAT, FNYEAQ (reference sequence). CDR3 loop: CASSARLNTGELFF. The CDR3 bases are TGTGCCAGCAGCGCAAGACTAAACACCGGGGAGCTGTTTTTT. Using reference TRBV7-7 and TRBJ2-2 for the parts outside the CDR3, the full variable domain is GAGVSQSPRYKVTKRGQDVTLRCDPISSHATLYWYQQALGQGPEFLTYFNYEAQPDKSGLPSDRFSAERPEGSISTLTIQRTEQRDSAMYRCASSARLNTGELFFGEGSRLTVL.

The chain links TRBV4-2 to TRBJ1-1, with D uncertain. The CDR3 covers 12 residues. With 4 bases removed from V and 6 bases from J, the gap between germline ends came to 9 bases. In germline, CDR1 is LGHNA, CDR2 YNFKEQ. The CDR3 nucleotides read TGTGCCAGCAGCCGTGTGTCGGCTGAAGCTTTCTTT. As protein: CASSRVSAEAFF.

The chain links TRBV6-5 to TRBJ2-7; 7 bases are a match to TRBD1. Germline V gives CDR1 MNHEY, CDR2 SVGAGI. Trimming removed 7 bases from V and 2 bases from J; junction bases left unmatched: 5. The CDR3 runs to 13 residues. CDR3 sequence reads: CASTRQGTYEQYF. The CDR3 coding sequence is TGTGCCAGCACACGACAGGGAACCTACGAGCAGTACTTC.

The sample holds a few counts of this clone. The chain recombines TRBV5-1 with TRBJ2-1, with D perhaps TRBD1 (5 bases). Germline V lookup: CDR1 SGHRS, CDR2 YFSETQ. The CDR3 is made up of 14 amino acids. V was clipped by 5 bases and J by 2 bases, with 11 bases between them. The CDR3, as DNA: TGCGCCAGCAGACCCCAGGGAACCTACAATGAGCAGTTCTTC. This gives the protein CASRPQGTYNEQFF.

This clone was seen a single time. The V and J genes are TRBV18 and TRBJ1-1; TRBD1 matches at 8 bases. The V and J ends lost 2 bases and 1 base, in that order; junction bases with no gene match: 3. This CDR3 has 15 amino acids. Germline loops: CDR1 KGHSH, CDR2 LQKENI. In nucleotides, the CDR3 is TGTGCCAGCTCACCAGGACAGGGTGGGAACACTGAAGCTTTCTTT. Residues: CASSPGQGGNTEAFF.

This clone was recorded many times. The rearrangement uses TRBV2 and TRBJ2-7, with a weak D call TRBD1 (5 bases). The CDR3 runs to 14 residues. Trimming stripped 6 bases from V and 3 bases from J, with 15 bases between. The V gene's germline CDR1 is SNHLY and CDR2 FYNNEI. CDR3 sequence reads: CASRWGRLNYEQYF. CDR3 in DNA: TGTGCCAGCAGATGGGGCAGGCTCAACTACGAGCAGTACTTC. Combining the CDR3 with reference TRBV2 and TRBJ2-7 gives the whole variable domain EPEVTQTPSHQVTQMGQEVILRCVPISNHLYFYWYRQILGQKVEFLVSFYNNEISEKSEIFDDQFSVERPDGSNFTLKIRSTKLEDSAMYFCASRWGRLNYEQYFGPGTRLTVT.

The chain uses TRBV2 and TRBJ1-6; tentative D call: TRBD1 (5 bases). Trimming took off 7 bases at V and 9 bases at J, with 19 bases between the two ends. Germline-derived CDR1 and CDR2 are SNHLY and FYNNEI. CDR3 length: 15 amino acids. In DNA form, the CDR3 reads TGTGCCAGCAACCTTGGGGGGGATAAGACTTCACCCCTCCACTTT. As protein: CASNLGGDKTSPLHF.

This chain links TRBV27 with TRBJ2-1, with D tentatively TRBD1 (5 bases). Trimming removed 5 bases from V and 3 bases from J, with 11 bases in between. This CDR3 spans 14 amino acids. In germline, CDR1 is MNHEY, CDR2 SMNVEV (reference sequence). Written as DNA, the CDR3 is TGTGCCAGCAGTCTGGAAGACAGCTACAATGAGCAGTTCTTC. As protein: CASSLEDSYNEQFF.

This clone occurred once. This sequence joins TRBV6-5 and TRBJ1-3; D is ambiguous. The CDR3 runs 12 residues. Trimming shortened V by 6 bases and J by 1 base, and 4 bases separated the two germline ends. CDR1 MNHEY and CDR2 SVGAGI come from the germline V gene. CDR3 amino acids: CASRESGNTIYF. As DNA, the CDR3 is TGTGCCAGCAGAGAGTCTGGAAACACCATATATTTT.

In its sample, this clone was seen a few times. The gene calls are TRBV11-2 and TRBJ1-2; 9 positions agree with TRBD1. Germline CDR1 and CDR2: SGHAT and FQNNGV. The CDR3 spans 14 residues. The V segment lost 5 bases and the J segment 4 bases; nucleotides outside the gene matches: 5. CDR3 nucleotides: TGTGCCAGCAGCGCATACAGGGGGCTCTATGGCTACACCTTC. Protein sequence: CASSAYRGLYGYTF.